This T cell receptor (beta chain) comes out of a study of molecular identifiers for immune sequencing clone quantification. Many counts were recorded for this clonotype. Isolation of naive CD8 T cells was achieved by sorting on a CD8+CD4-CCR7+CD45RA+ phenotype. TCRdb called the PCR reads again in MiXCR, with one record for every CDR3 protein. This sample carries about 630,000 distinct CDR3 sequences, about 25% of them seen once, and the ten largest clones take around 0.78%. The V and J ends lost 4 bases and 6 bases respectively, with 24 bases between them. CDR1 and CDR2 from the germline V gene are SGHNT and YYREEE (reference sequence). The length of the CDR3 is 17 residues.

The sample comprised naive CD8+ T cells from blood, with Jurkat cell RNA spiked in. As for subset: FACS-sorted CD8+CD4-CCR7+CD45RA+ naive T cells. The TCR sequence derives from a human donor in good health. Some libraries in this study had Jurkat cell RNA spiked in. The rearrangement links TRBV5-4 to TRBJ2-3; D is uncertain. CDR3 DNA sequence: TGTGCCAGCAGCCCTATGGCGGTAGCCTCATCTATTGATACGCAGTATTTT. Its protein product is CASSPMAVASSIDTQYF.